This passage covers 3 T cell receptor beta chains from one sample sequenced in a study of blood T cell repertoires in COVID-19. Here immunoSEQ multiplex PCR was the method, and the copy in TCRdb shows in-frame clones only, minus some. This table has some 150,000 clones, around 83% appearing once. Sequenced: peripheral blood. The receptors shown here come from a woman older than 75 with acute or convalescent COVID-19.

CDR3 nucleotide sequence: TGTGCCAGCAGCTTAAAACAGCGGGCTTACGAGCAGTACTTC. It translates to CASSLKQRAYEQYF. V is TRBV13 and J is TRBJ2-7; a weak D match, TRBD2 (6 bases). Germline values: CDR1 PRHDT, CDR2 FYEKMQ (reference sequence). V dropped 2 bases and J dropped 4 bases, with 12 bases sitting between them. The CDR3 is made up of 14 amino acids.

This chain connects TRBV7-8 to TRBJ2-2; TRBD2 might be the D (5 bases). Trimming shortened V by 2 bases and J by 7 bases, and 8 bases separated the two germline ends. Germline-derived CDR1 and CDR2 are SGHVS and FQNEAQ. CDR3 length: 13 amino acids. The CDR3 nucleotides read TGTGCCAGCAGCTTAACTGGACTCGGGGAGCTGTTTTTT. As protein: CASSLTGLGELFF.

The rearrangement uses TRBV7-9 and TRBJ1-1; D unresolved. In germline, CDR1 is SEHNR, CDR2 FQNEAQ (reference sequence). The CDR3 contains 16 residues. Trimming shortened V by 3 bases and J by 5 bases, and 19 bases separated the two germline ends. The chain's CDR3 is CASSFLLGAGITEAFF. Here the CDR3 DNA reads TGTGCCAGCAGCTTCTTACTGGGTGCAGGTATAACTGAAGCTTTCTTT.